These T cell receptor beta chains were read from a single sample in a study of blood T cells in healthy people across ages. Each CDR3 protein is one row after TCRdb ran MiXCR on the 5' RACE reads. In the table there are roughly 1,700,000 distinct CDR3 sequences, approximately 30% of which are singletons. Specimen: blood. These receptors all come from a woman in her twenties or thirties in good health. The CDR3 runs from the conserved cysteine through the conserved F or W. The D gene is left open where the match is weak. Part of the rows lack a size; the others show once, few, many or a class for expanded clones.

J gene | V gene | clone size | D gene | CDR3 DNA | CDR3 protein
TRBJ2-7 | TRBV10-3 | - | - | TGTGCCACCTTAGACAGACCAGCCTACGAGCAGTACTTC | CATLDRPAYEQYF
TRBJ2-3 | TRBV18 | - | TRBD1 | TGTGCCAGCTCACCGCAGGGACAGACCCACACAGGTACGCAGTATTTT | CASSPQGQTHTGTQYF
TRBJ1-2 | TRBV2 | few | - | TGTGCCAGCAGGCGTAGTACTAACTATGGCTACACCTTC | CASRRSTNYGYTF
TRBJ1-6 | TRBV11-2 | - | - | TGTGCCAGCAGCCCTGCTTCTGGGAATTCACCCCTCCACTTT | CASSPASGNSPLHF
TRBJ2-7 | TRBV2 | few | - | TGTGCCAGCAGTCCCAGAGAAGATGTAGGGCAGTACTTC | CASSPREDVGQYF
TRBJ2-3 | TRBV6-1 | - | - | TGTGCCAGCAGTGACGACCGGGACCTTGGGACAGATACGCAGTATTTT | CASSDDRDLGTDTQYF
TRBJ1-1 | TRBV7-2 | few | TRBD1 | TGTGTCAGCAGCTTTGAGGACAGGGGGGGATCCACTGAAGCTTTCTTT | CVSSFEDRGGSTEAFF
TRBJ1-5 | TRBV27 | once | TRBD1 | TGTGCCAGCAGTTTAAAACAGGGGGTCTATCAGCCCCAGCATTTT | CASSLKQGVYQPQHF
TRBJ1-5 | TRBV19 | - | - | TGTGCCAGTAGATCACAGGGTGACAATCAGCCCCAGCATTTT | CASRSQGDNQPQHF
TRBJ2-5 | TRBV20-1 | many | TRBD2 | TGCAGTGCGCCCGGCGGGCTGGGCGGGGGGAACAAAAGGGCCCAGTACTTC | CSAPGGLGGGNKRAQYF
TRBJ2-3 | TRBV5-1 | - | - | TGCGCCAGCAGCTTTGTCGGGCGGCTCACAGATACGCAGTATTTT | CASSFVGRLTDTQYF
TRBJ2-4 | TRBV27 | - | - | TGTGCCAGCAGAACCCGGTCGTCCCTAGGCGACATTCAGTACTTC | CASRTRSSLGDIQYF
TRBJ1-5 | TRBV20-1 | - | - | TGCAGTGCTACCAAGGGGAGCAATCAGCCCCGGCATTTT | CSATKGSNQPRHF
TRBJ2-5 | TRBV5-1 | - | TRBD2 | TGCGCCAGCAGCCCGGAGGAGCGGGGTGAGACCCAGTACTTC | CASSPEERGETQYF
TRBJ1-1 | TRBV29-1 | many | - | TGCAGCGCCGACGTCACGGCTAGCAACACTGAAGCTTTCTTT | CSADVTASNTEAFF
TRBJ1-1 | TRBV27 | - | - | TGTGCCAGCAGTCCACAGGCCATGAACACTGAAGCTTTCTTT | CASSPQAMNTEAFF
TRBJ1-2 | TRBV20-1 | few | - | TGCAGTGCTAGTAGGGACGGGGACTATGGCTACACCTTC | CSASRDGDYGYTF
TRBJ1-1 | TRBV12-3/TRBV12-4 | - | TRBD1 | TGTGCCAGCAGTCCTGGGACAGGGGACACTGAAGCTTTCTTT | CASSPGTGDTEAFF
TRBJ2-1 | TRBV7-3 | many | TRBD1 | TGTGCCAGCAGTACCGGGACAGGCAACAATGAGCAGTTCTTC | CASSTGTGNNEQFF
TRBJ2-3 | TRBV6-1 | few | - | TGTGCCAGCAGTGAAGCGGGTTGGGGGGCGGAGGACACAGATACGCAGTATTTT | CASSEAGWGAEDTDTQYF
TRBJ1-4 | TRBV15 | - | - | TGTGCCACCAGCGAACGTGGCAGCCGCAATGAAAAACTGTTTTTT | CATSERGSRNEKLFF
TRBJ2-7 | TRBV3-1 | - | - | TGTGCCAGCAGCCAAGAAGGTGGGAGTACCAGCTCCTACGAGCAGTACTTC | CASSQEGGSTSSYEQYF
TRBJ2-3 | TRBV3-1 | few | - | TGTGCCAGCAGCCAAGAAGCGAGACCAGATACGCAGTATTTT | CASSQEARPDTQYF
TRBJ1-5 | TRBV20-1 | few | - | TGCAGTGCTAGAGAAAGGGTAAGAGGTACGGGCAATCAGCCCCAGCATTTT | CSARERVRGTGNQPQHF
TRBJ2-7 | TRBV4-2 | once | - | TGTGCCAGCGGCCAAGCTGGGCAGGGGGGATCCTACGAGCAGTACTTC | CASGQAGQGGSYEQYF
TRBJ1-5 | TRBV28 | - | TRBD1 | TGTGCCAGCGGAGACGGACAGGTGAAGTACAATCAGCCCCAGCATTTT | CASGDGQVKYNQPQHF
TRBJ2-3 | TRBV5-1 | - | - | TGCGCCAGCAGCTTGGAGCTAGCGCCGCAGTATTTT | CASSLELAPQYF
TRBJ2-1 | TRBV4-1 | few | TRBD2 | TGCGCCAGCAGCCAAGCGGACCTAGCGGGAGTCGAGCAGTTCTTC | CASSQADLAGVEQFF
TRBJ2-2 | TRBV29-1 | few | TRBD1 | TGCAGCGTGCGGGGACAGGGGGCGAACACCGGGGAGCTGTTTTTT | CSVRGQGANTGELFF
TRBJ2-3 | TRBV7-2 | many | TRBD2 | TGTGCCAGCAGCCCTAGCGGGAGGGTAACAGATACGCAGTATTTT | CASSPSGRVTDTQYF
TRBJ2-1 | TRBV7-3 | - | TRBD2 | TGTGCCGGCAGCCCCCTAGCGGGTACGGGGGAGAGTGAGCAGTTCTTC | CAGSPLAGTGESEQFF
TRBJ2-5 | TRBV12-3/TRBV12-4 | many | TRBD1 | TGTGCCAGCAGCGGCACAGGGGGCCACAGGACCCAGTACTTC | CASSGTGGHRTQYF
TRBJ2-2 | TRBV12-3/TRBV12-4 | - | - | TGTGCCAGCAGTTCCCGGGACCGAGGGGAGCTGTTTTTT | CASSSRDRGELFF
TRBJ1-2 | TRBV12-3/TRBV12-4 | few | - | TGTGCCAGCAGCATCTCCGGGACAACTCTCCGAGGAGGCTACACCTTC | CASSISGTTLRGGYTF
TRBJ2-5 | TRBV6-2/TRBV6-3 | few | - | TGTGCCAGCGGCCTCTTCCGGGGGGCACAAGAGACCCAGTACTTC | CASGLFRGAQETQYF
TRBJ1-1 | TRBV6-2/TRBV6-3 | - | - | TGTGCCAGCAGTTATATCCGGGGCGGAACTGAAGCTTTCTTT | CASSYIRGGTEAFF
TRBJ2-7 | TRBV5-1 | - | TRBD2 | TGCGCCAGCAGCCCGGGGACTAGCGGGGGACTCTACGAGCAGTACTTC | CASSPGTSGGLYEQYF
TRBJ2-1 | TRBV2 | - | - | TGTGCCAGCAGTGTCACCAAGCCTTCGCAGGAGCAGTTCTTC | CASSVTKPSQEQFF
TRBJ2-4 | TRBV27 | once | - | TGTGCCAGCAAACAAGACAGAAACAATGAGCAGTACTTC | CASKQDRNNEQYF
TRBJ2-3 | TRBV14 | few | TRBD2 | TGTGCCAGCAGCCAACTGAATGGACTAGCGGGAGTCACAGATACGCAGTATTTT | CASSQLNGLAGVTDTQYF
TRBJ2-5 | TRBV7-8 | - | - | TGTACCAGCAGTTTGGGCCGCAGGGATTTATTGACCCAGTACTTC | CTSSLGRRDLLTQYF
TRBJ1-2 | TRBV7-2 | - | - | TGTGCCTGCAGCTCGGACAGCTATAGCTACACCTTC | CACSSDSYSYTF
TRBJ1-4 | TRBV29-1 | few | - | TGCAGCGTTGGAAGGGGATCCGGAAGGAATGAAAAACTGTTTTTT | CSVGRGSGRNEKLFF
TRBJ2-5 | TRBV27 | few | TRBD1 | TGTGCCAGCAGTCTAACAGGGGGCCGACAAGAGACCCAGTACTTC | CASSLTGGRQETQYF
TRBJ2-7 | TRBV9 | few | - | TGTGCCAGCAGCCCAAAAGGGGCCTACCTACGAGAGCAGTACTTC | CASSPKGAYLREQYF
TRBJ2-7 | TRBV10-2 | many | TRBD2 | TGCGCCAGCAGCCCGAGCGGGAGAAGCAACGAGCAGTACTTC | CASSPSGRSNEQYF
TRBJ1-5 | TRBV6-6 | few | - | TGTGCCAGCAGCTCCCGCCCGGGGGGCAGCAATCAGCCCCAGCATTTT | CASSSRPGGSNQPQHF
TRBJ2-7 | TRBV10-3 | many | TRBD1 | TGTGCCATCAGTGAGTCTGGGACAGGGGGGTACGAGCAGTACTTC | CAISESGTGGYEQYF
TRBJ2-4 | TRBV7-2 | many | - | TGTGCCAGCAGCTTAGTCCCGGACTCTGGGGGAAGAAACATTCAGTACTTC | CASSLVPDSGGRNIQYF
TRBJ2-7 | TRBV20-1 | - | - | TGCAGTGCTAGAGGGACTATCAGGAGCTTAGACGAGCAGTACTTC | CSARGTIRSLDEQYF